Below, one T cell receptor (beta chain) is given with its context. Antigen: not known. Synthesis of cDNA used 5'RACE (with 10-nucleotide random UMIs). Over 160 million TCR-beta sequences from 15-18 subjects came from every sequencing run. Each CDR3 protein gets one entry after TCRdb re-called the 5' RACE reads with MiXCR. The data hold tens of thousands of distinct CDR3 sequences, with 15% to 20% observed a single time. The V gene's germline CDR1 is SNHLY and CDR2 FYNNEI. Between the trimmed V and J ends, which lost 7 bases and 8 bases, there was a span of 20 bases. This CDR3 is built from 14 residues. The sample comes from a study of neurological immune-mediated disorders. Points from the study as a whole: Healthy controls had more TCR clonal expansion than multiple sclerosis, which showed the least, whereas HTLV-1-associated myelopathy showed the most.

Individuals who volunteered at a blood bank located in Maryland, USA, made up the group of healthy controls. Sequencing was carried out using PBMCs. The V gene is TRBV2, the J gene TRBJ1-1; D perhaps matches TRBD1 (5 bases). The clonotype comes from a woman between 40 and 55 years old in good health. The CDR3 here is CASNTGGGRVEAFF. DNA for the CDR3: TGTGCCAGCAACACCGGGGGAGGGAGAGTCGAAGCTTTCTTT.